The following is a T cell receptor (beta chain) sequence with its context. Antigen: not known. CDR3 length equals 11 residues. Germline V gene data show CDR1 as SGHTA and CDR2 as FQGNSA. Trimming pared 7 bases from V and 10 bases from J, leaving 11 bases between. The data originate from a study of T cells in Graves' hyperthyroidism and ophthalmopathy. General observations from the study: Expanded thyroid clonotypes (above 0.001) were mostly also found in blood. A model built on 13 V-J features separated ophthalmopathy from stable hyperthyroidism.

Hyperthyroidism patients were newly diagnosed, had disease duration under 2 months, and were aged 18 to 65 years. More than 8 ml fresh peripheral blood yielded the PBMCs. Amplification targeted TCR beta CDR3 regions from RNA transcripts. HTBI primers were used for first-round RT-PCR of the TCR CDR3. TCRdb processed the multiplex PCR reads anew with MiXCR; each CDR3 protein has one entry. This table has 370,000 or so distinct CDR3 sequences, about 25% appearing once. The sequence came from a man between 45 and 60 years old with Graves' hyperthyroidism. The source material was blood. The rearrangement uses TRBV7-2 and TRBJ2-1, with no clear D. DNA for the CDR3: TGTGCCAGCACCCAATCCGGGGAGCAGTTCTTC. Translating gives CASTQSGEQFF.